The 2 T cell receptor beta chains below come from one sample, sequenced in a study of response to subunit inactivated influenza vaccine. In TCRdb, the RT-PCR reads were re-called with MiXCR into one record per CDR3 protein. The data show 650,000 to 800,000 distinct CDR3 sequences, roughly 14% seen once. This specimen consisted of PBMCs from blood, obtained about 14 days before vaccination. Every receptor here comes from a man aged 50 or older who received an inactivated influenza vaccine.

This clonotype was recorded many times. V is TRBV29-1 and J is TRBJ2-5; 8 positions agree with TRBD1. Germline V gene lookup returns CDR1 SQVTM and CDR2 ANQGSEA. The CDR3 runs 18 residues. The trim removed 7 bases at V and 4 bases at J, leaving 23 bases unmatched. CDR3 loop: CSAHPRGRAESETETQYF. In DNA form, the CDR3 reads TGCAGCGCCCACCCCAGGGGGCGTGCGGAGTCGGAAACAGAGACCCAGTACTTC. Together with reference TRBV29-1 and TRBJ2-5, the CDR3 gives the full variable domain: SAVISQKPSRDICQRGTSLTIQCQVDSQVTMMFWYRQQPGQSLTLIATANQGSEATYESGFVIDKFPISRPNLTFSTLTVSNMSPEDSSIYLCSAHPRGRAESETETQYFGPGTRLLVL.

The V gene is TRBV28, the J gene TRBJ2-7; no definite D call. The CDR3 consists of 12 residues. V shed 1 base and J shed 8 bases, with 9 bases lying between them. Germline CDR1 is MDHEN and CDR2 is SYDVKM. For the CDR3, the DNA is TGTGCCAGCAGTTTATCTATGGGCAAGCAGTACTTC. Encoded protein: CASSLSMGKQYF.